The entry that follows covers one T cell receptor beta chain sequence. The antigen is not known. This CDR3 is 18 amino acids long. The germline CDR1 and CDR2 sequences are SGHDN and FVKESK. Trimming stripped 4 bases from V and 0 bases from J, with 21 bases between. Libraries were prepared by immunoSEQ multiplex PCR; TCRdb keeps only in-frame clonotypes and omits some of them. The profile shows fewer than 250,000 clones, 75% to 90% of them singletons. This entry is derived from a study of cytomegalovirus exposure and HLA in healthy donors. Whole-study results and caveats: Reportedly, cytomegalovirus status was diagnosed with high sensitivity and specificity.

Sequencing was done on a sample of PBMCs. The genes are TRBV14 and TRBJ1-2; the D gene is possibly TRBD1 (6 bases). This TCR came from a woman in her thirties in good health and CMV-seropositive. As DNA, the CDR3 is TGTGCCAGCAGCCCCCGGCCGGGGGCGAGGTCCTCTAACTATGGCTACACCTTC. Translation: CASSPRPGARSSNYGYTF.